Following are 21 T cell receptor beta chains from one sample sequenced in a study of T cells in localized non-small cell lung cancer (TCRdb year 2020). Libraries were made using the immunoSEQ multiplex PCR assay. In TCRdb, the immuneACCESS table is reduced to in-frame sequences with V and J assigned. These tables do not hold every clone; where another copy was compared, an unresolved V gene accounts for under half, and the others remain unexplained. For this sample the table gives about 82,000 clones, of which around 81% were detected only once. The ten largest clones capture approximately 21% of the sample. This specimen consisted of PBMCs, obtained before any cancer treatment. These receptors were taken from a man aged 35 to 69 with stage II squamous cell lung carcinoma.

This chain's CDR3 is CASSLGRVSGANVLTF. CDR3 DNA: TGTGCCAGCAGCCTAGGGCGAGTCTCTGGGGCCAACGTCCTGACTTTC. The V gene is TRBV11-3, the J gene TRBJ2-6; D uncertain. The CDR3 totals 16 residues. V lost 5 bases and J 0 bases, leaving 11 bases between the germline ends. Germline V gives CDR1 SGHNT, CDR2 YENEEA. The full variable domain, rest sourced from reference TRBV11-3 and TRBJ2-6, is EAGVVQSPRYKIIEKKQPVAFWCNPISGHNTLYWYLQNLGQGPELLIRYENEEAVDDSQLPKDRFSAERLKGVDSTLKIQPAELGDSAVYLCASSLGRVSGANVLTFGAGSRLTVL.

The genes are TRBV7-6 and TRBJ2-7, with D possibly being TRBD2 (6 bases). The V gene's germline CDR1 is SGHVS and CDR2 FNYEAQ. The CDR3 totals 13 residues. V was cut by 4 bases and J by 0 bases, with 7 bases left in between. CDR3: CASSSGSSYEQYF. CDR3 sequence (DNA): TGTGCCAGCAGCTCCGGGAGCTCCTACGAGCAGTACTTC. The entire variable domain, with the rest obtained from reference TRBV7-6 and TRBJ2-7, is as follows: GAGVSQSPRYKVTKRGQDVALRCDPISGHVSLYWYRQALGQGPEFLTYFNYEAQQDKSGLPNDRFSAERPEGSISTLTIQRTEQRDSAMYRCASSSGSSYEQYFGPGTRLTVT.

DNA for the CDR3: TGCGCCAGCAGTGGGCATGCGGACATTCCCTACGAGCAGTACTTC. This gives the protein CASSGHADIPYEQYF. The chain is built from TRBV10-1 and TRBJ2-7; TRBD1 is a possible D gene (5 bases). Trimming took off 4 bases at V and 2 bases at J, with 15 bases between the two ends. The CDR3 runs 15 residues. The germline V gene encodes CDR1 WNHNN and CDR2 SYGVQD (reference sequence).

The chain uses TRBV5-1 and TRBJ2-7; D may be TRBD1 or TRBD2 (5 bases each). Germline CDR1 reads SGHRS; CDR2 reads YFSETQ. CDR3 length equals 14 residues. The germline V and J ends were trimmed by 0 bases and 6 bases, with 13 bases remaining between them. The CDR3 DNA reads as TGCGCCAGCAGCTTGGAATCGGGGACCGGCGAGCAGTACTTC. Translation gives CASSLESGTGEQYF.

This chain joins TRBV9 and TRBJ1-1; D may be TRBD1 (6 bases). V was clipped by 0 bases and J by 5 bases, with 11 bases between them. The germline V gene encodes CDR1 SGDLS and CDR2 YYNGEE. The CDR3 is made up of 14 amino acids. DNA for the CDR3: TGTGCCAGCAGCGTAGTGCAGGGGATGACTGAAGCTTTCTTT. As protein: CASSVVQGMTEAFF.

In its sample, this clone was seen once. The rearrangement links TRBV5-1 to TRBJ1-4, with D unresolved. V dropped 0 bases and J dropped 7 bases, with 19 bases sitting between them. CDR1 SGHRS and CDR2 YFSETQ come from the germline V gene. CDR3 length: 17 residues. CDR3 in amino acids: CASSLVPSSGMTEKLFF. CDR3 coding DNA: TGCGCCAGCAGCTTGGTTCCGAGTTCGGGGATGACTGAAAAACTGTTTTTT.

CDR3 DNA: TGTGCCAGCAGCCAAGGCCAAGGACCCATCTACGAGCAGTACTTC. It codes for CASSQGQGPIYEQYF. The chain joins TRBV14 to TRBJ2-7; D is undetermined. The V end was cut by 1 base, the J end by 3 bases, with 13 bases between. Germline CDR1 SGHDN, CDR2 FVKESK. The CDR3 consists of 15 residues.

The count of this clone is one. This chain uses TRBV19 with TRBJ2-5; 7 bases match TRBD2. Trimming cost V 3 bases and J 2 bases; bases outside gene matches: 3. Looked up from germline, CDR1 is LNHDA and CDR2 is SQIVND (reference sequence). The CDR3 runs 14 residues. This CDR3 reads CASSIRRGQETQYF. The CDR3 coding sequence is TGTGCCAGTAGTATTAGGCGGGGGCAAGAGACCCAGTACTTC.

This clone is a singleton in its sample. V is TRBV19 and J is TRBJ2-1; 7 nucleotides line up with TRBD2. Germline lookup yields CDR1 LNHDA and CDR2 SQIVND (reference sequence). The CDR3 length is 16 residues. Trimming cost V 2 bases and J 2 bases; bases outside gene matches: 6. CDR3 sequence: CASSISSSGTYNEQFF. The CDR3 DNA reads as TGTGCCAGTAGTATATCATCCAGCGGGACCTACAATGAGCAGTTCTTC.

The chain joins TRBV7-3 to TRBJ2-5; D is unresolved. CDR3 length equals 14 residues. Germline V gene lookup returns CDR1 SGHTA and CDR2 FQGTGA. Trimming shortened V by 5 bases and J by 5 bases, and 15 bases separated the two germline ends. The CDR3 DNA reads TGTGCCAGCAGCCCGGGTGGCCCTGTGGAGACCCAGTACTTC. Translating gives CASSPGGPVETQYF.

The V and J genes are TRBV7-2 and TRBJ1-1; TRBD1 matches at 7 bases. CDR1 and CDR2 from the germline V gene are SGHTA and FQGNSA. The CDR3 is 16 amino acids. The J segment lost 6 bases and the V segment lost 6 bases, leaving 16 bases of the junction unmatched. This CDR3 reads CASRIGNFAGGSEAFF. DNA for the CDR3: TGTGCCAGCAGGATAGGGAATTTCGCAGGGGGATCTGAAGCTTTCTTT.

A single count supports this clone. The CDR3 sequence is CASSSIRQRGGLGEQFF. CDR3 coding DNA: TGTGCCAGCAGCTCTATCCGCCAGCGGGGGGGCCTAGGTGAGCAGTTCTTC. V gene TRBV7-2 combines with J gene TRBJ2-1; 10 bases map to TRBD2. The CDR3 contains 17 residues. CDR1 is SGHTA and CDR2 is FQGNSA in the germline V gene. V gave up 4 bases and J gave up 9 bases; unmatched junction bases: 15.

The gene calls are TRBV30 and TRBJ1-1; D call uncertain. Per germline, CDR1 GTSNPN and CDR2 SVGIG (reference sequence). V was clipped by 0 bases and J by 10 bases, with 12 bases between them. The CDR3 runs to 12 residues. As DNA, the CDR3 is TGTGCCTGGAGTGTTCCGGGCCGACGAGCTTTCTTT. Its translation: CAWSVPGRRAFF.

The J gene is TRBJ2-1, the V gene TRBV6-5; TRBD2 matches 14 bases. J gave up 5 bases and V 6 bases, and 3 bases lay outside the gene matches. Germline V gene data show CDR1 as MNHEY and CDR2 as SVGAGI. The CDR3 extends over 15 amino acids. In DNA form, the CDR3 reads TGTGCCAGCAGAGGACTAGCGGGAGGAGACAATGAGCAGTTCTTC. It codes for CASRGLAGGDNEQFF.

V is TRBV15 and J is TRBJ1-5; no clear D gene. The CDR3 has 12 amino acids. V was clipped by 4 bases and J by 3 bases, with 4 bases between them. Germline CDR1 reads LNHNV; CDR2 reads YYDKDF (reference sequence). DNA of the CDR3: TGTGCCACCAGCAAGCCCAATCAGCCCCAGCATTTT. Translating it yields CATSKPNQPQHF.

V and J are TRBV4-2 and TRBJ2-4; D tentatively fits TRBD1 or TRBD2 (6 bases each). Germline CDR1 and CDR2: LGHNA and YNFKEQ. Between the trimmed V and J ends, which lost 0 bases and 9 bases, there was a span of 21 bases. CDR3 length: 17 amino acids. CDR3 region: CASSQDVTGPKGGIQYF. CDR3 sequence (DNA): TGTGCCAGCAGCCAAGATGTGACTGGACCGAAGGGGGGCATTCAGTACTTC.

V gene TRBV18 combines with J gene TRBJ2-7, with 11 bases that match TRBD2. J gave up 6 bases and V 4 bases, and 11 bases lay outside the gene matches. This CDR3 comprises 16 residues. Per germline, CDR1 KGHSH and CDR2 LQKENI. The CDR3 here is CASSQITSGSSGEQYF. CDR3 sequence (DNA): TGTGCCAGCTCACAGATTACTAGCGGGAGTTCGGGCGAGCAGTACTTC.

The gene calls are TRBV6-5 and TRBJ2-3, with unresolved D. Germline V lookup: CDR1 MNHEY, CDR2 SVGAGI. The germline V and J ends were trimmed by 5 bases and 8 bases, with 14 bases remaining between them. The CDR3 covers 13 residues. The CDR3 is CASSPAQMGTQYF. In DNA, the CDR3 is TGTGCCAGCAGTCCAGCCCAAATGGGTACGCAGTATTTT.

V usage is TRBV5-5 and J usage is TRBJ1-5; 9 positions agree with TRBD1. With 4 bases clipped from V and 0 bases from J, the junction kept 11 bases outside the gene matches. CDR1 SGHKS and CDR2 YYEKEE come from the germline V gene (reference sequence). This CDR3 is 18 amino acids long. The CDR3 spells CASSVTGGVLDSNQPQHF. For the CDR3, the DNA is TGTGCCAGCAGCGTGACAGGGGGGGTTCTCGATAGCAATCAGCCCCAGCATTTT.

This clone has only a few counts. The genes are TRBV6-6 and TRBJ1-6, with D tentatively TRBD1 (6 bases). There are 13 residues in the CDR3. From germline, CDR1 is MNHNY and CDR2 SVGAGI (reference sequence). V was shortened by 5 bases and J by 9 bases, with 11 bases between the two germline ends. CDR3 sequence: CASSTTGSSPLHF. The DNA of the CDR3 is TGTGCCAGCAGTACAACAGGGAGTTCACCCCTCCACTTT.

Only a few counts were recorded for this clone. This sequence joins TRBV19 and TRBJ2-3; TRBD2 matches 7 bases. CDR3 length: 14 amino acids. V shed 7 bases, J shed 4 bases, and the junction held 8 bases outside the gene matches. The V gene's germline CDR1 is LNHDA and CDR2 SQIVND (reference sequence). CDR3 residues: CASTRPGLPDTQYF. Written as DNA, the CDR3 is TGTGCCAGTACCCGGCCGGGACTACCAGATACGCAGTATTTT.